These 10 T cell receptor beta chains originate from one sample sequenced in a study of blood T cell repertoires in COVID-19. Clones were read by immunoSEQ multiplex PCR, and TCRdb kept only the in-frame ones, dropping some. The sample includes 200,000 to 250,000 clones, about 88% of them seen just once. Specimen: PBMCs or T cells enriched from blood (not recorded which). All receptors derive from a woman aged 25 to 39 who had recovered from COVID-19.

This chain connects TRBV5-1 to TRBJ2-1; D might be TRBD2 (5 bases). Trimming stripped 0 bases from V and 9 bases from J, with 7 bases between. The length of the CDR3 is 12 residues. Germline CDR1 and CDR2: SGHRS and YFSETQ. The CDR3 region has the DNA TGCGCCAGCAGCTTGGATGCGGGTGAGCAGTTCTTC. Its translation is CASSLDAGEQFF.

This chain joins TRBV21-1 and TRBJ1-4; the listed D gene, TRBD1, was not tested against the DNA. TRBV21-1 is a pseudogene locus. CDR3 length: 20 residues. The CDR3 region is CASSKVRRQGESTANEKLFF. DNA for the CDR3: TGTGCCAGCAGCAAAGTTAGAAGACAGGGCGAGAGTACGGCTAATGAAAAACTGTTTTTT.

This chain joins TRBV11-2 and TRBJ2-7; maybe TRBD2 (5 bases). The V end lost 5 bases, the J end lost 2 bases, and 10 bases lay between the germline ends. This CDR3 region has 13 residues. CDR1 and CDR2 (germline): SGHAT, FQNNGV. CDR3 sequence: CASSPRTAYEQYF. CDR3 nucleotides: TGTGCCAGCAGCCCCAGGACTGCCTACGAGCAGTACTTC. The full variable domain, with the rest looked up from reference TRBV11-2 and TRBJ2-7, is EAGVAQSPRYKIIEKRQSVAFWCNPISGHATLYWYQQILGQGPKLLIQFQNNGVVDDSQLPKDRFSAERLKGVDSTLKIQPAKLEDSAVYLCASSPRTAYEQYFGPGTRLTVT.

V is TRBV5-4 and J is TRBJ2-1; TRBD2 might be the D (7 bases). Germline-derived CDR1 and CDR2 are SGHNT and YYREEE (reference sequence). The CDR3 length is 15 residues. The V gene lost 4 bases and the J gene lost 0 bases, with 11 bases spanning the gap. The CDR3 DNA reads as TGTGCCAGCAGCGGGAGGGGGGGCTCCTACAATGAGCAGTTCTTC. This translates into CASSGRGGSYNEQFF.

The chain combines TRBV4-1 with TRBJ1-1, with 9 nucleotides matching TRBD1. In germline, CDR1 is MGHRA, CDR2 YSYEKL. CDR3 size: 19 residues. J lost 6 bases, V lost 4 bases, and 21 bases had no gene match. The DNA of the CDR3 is TGCGCCAGCAGCCTAGATAAAACGACAGGGGGAGTTAGGTCATCTGAAGCTTTCTTT. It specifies CASSLDKTTGGVRSSEAFF.

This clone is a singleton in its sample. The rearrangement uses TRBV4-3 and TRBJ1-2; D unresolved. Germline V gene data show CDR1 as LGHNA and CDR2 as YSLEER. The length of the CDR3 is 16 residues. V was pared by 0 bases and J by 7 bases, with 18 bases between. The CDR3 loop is CASSQEYPATVGGYTF. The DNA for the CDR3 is TGCGCCAGCAGCCAAGAATACCCGGCCACAGTTGGTGGCTACACCTTC.

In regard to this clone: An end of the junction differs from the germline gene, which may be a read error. The CDR3 is CASSSTGATNEKLFF. The CDR3 DNA is TGTGCCAGTAGTTCCACAGGGGCAACGAATGAAAAACTGTTTTTT. The gene calls are TRBV19 and TRBJ1-4; 7 nucleotides align to TRBD1. CDR3 length: 15 amino acids. The germline CDR1 and CDR2 sequences are LNHDA and SQIVND (reference sequence).

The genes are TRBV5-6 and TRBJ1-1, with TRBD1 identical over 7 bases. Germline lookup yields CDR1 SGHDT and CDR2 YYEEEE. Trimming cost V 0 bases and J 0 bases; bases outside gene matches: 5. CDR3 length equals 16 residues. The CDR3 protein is CASSLDGTELNTEAFF. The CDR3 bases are TGTGCCAGCAGCTTGGACGGGACAGAATTGAACACTGAAGCTTTCTTT.

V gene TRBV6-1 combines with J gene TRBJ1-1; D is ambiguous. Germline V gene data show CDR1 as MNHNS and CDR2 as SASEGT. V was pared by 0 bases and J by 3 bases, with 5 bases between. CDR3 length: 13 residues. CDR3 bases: TGTGCCAGCAGTGAAGCCAGGTACACTGAAGCTTTCTTT. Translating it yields CASSEARYTEAFF.

CDR3 nucleotide sequence: TGTGCCAGCAGCCCAGAGGGCGGGGAGCTGTTTTTT. Protein: CASSPEGGELFF. The chain links TRBV9 to TRBJ2-2, with TRBD2 as a possible D gene (5 bases). Germline CDR1 is SGDLS and CDR2 is YYNGEE. V was clipped by 4 bases and J by 7 bases, with 8 bases between them. The CDR3 covers 12 residues.